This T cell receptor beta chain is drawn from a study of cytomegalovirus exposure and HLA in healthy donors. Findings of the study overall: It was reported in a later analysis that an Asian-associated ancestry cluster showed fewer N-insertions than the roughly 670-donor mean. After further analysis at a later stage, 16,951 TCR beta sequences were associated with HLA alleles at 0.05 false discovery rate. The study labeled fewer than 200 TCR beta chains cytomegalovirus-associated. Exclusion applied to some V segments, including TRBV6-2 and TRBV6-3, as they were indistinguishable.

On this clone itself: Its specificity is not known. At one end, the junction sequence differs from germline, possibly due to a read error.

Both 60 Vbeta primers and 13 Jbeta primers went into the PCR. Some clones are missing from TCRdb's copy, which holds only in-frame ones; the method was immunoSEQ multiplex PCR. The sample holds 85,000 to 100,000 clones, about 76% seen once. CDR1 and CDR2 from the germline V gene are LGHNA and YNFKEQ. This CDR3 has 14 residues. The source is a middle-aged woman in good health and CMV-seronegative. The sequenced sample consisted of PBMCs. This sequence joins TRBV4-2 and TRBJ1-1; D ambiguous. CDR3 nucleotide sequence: TGTGCCAACAGCCCGGGAGGTGATTTGACTGAAGCTTTCTTT. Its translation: CANSPGGDLTEAFF.